This T cell receptor beta chain was captured in a study of glioma-infiltrating T cells after dendritic cell vaccination. Study-level findings and limits: Higher TCR clonality did not directly relate to longer survival.

V dropped 0 bases and J dropped 4 bases, with 9 bases sitting between them. This CDR3 is 14 amino acids long. Germline lookup yields CDR1 KGHSH and CDR2 LQKENI. The data were produced by immunoSEQ multiplex PCR, yet TCRdb's version contains in-frame clones alone and is incomplete. The sample lists around 73,000 clones, roughly four fifths occurring once. A remark on this clone: Its antigen is unidentified.

This specimen was blood, taken before dendritic cell vaccination. This receptor was obtained from a human donor with glioblastoma. The rearrangement joins TRBV18 to TRBJ1-2, with a possible D match to TRBD1 (5 bases). CDR3 loop: CASSPPSTVYGYTF. DNA for the CDR3: TGTGCCAGCTCACCACCTTCGACAGTCTATGGCTACACCTTC.